A single T cell receptor (beta chain) is shown here with its context. This sample is drawn from a study of glioma-infiltrating T cells after dendritic cell vaccination. Study summary: Treatment, given 2003 to 2012, was autologous tumor lysate-pulsed dendritic cell vaccination.

The time point was: after dendritic cell vaccination, including at tumor progression/relapse. Produced via immunoSEQ multiplex PCR; TCRdb's table is partial and in-frame only. The sample has around 83,000 clones; 85% are singletons. This material consisted of blood, taken after dendritic cell vaccination. The receptor comes from a human donor with glioblastoma.

The CDR3 region is CASSLSTGFEQYF. CDR3 bases: TGTGCCAGCAGTTTATCGACAGGGTTCGAGCAGTACTTC. V usage is TRBV27 and J usage is TRBJ2-7; 7 nucleotides agree with TRBD1. This CDR3 region has 13 residues. The junction had 2 bases not matched to a gene; V was cut back by 0 bases and J by 6 bases. Germline assignment: CDR1 MNHEY and CDR2 SMNVEV (reference sequence).